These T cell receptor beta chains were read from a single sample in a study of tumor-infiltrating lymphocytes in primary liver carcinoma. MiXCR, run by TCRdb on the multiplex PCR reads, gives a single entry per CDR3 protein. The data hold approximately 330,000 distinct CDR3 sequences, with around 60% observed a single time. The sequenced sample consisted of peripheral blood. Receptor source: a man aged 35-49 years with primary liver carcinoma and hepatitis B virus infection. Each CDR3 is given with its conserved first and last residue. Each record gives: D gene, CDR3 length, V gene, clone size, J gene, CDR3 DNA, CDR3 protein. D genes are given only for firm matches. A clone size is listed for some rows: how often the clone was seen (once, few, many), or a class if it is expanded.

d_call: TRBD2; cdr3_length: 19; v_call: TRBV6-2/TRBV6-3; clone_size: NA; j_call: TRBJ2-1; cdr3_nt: TGTGCCAGCAGTTCCACCGGGACTAACGGGAGGGCCGTCTACAATGAGCAGTTCTTC; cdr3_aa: CASSSTGTNGRAVYNEQFF
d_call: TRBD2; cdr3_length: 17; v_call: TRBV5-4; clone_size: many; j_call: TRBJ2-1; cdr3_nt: TGTGCCAGCAGCTTGCTCGGGAGGGCCTCTACGGACAATGAGCAGTTCTTC; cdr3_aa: CASSLLGRASTDNEQFF
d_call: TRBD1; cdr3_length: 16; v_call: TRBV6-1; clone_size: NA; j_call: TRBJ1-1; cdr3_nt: TGTGCCAGCAGTGACTACAGGGGGAGGAAGGACACTGAAGCTTTCTTT; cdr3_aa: CASSDYRGRKDTEAFF
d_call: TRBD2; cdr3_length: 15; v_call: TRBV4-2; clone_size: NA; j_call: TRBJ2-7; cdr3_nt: TGTGTCAGCAGCCAAGATCGGCTAGCGGGGGTCGAGCAGTACTTC; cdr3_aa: CVSSQDRLAGVEQYF
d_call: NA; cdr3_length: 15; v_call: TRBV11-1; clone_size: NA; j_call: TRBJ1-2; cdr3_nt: TGTGCCAGCAGCTTCCGGGGGGGTTCCAACTGTGGCTACACCTTC; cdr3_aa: CASSFRGGSNCGYTF
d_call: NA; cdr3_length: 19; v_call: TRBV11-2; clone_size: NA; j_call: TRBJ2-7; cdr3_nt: TGTGCCAGCAGCTCCACTGGCGGGACTCGCGCGACCGTAACTTACGAGCAGTACTTC; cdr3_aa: CASSSTGGTRATVTYEQYF
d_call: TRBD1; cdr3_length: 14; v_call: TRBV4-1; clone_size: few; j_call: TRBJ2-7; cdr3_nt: TGCGCCAGCAGCCAAGCGGGACAGGGGGCTGAGCAGTACTTC; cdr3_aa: CASSQAGQGAEQYF
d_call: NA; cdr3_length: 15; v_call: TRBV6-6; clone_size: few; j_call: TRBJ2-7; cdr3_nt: TGTGCCAGCAGTTACTTGGGACCTTCCCTCTACGAGCAGTACTTC; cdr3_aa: CASSYLGPSLYEQYF
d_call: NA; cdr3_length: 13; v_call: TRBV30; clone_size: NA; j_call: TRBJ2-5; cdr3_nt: TGTGCCTGGAGTTTGGCGAGTTCGGGGACCCATTACTTC; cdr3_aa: CAWSLASSGTHYF
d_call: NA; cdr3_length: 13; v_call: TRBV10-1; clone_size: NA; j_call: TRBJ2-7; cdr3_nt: TGCGCCAGCAGTGAGTCGAAGCATCTCGGGCAGTACTTC; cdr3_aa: CASSESKHLGQYF
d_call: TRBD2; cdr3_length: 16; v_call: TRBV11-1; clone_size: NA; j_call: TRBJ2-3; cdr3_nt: TGTGCCAGCAGCTACTTGGCGGGAGGGCCTAAAGATGCGCAGTATTTT; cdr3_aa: CASSYLAGGPKDAQYF
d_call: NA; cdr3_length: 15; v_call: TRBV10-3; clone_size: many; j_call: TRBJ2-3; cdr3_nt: TGTGCCATCACTGGGACCCGGGGTTCCACAGATACGCAGTATTTT; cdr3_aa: CAITGTRGSTDTQYF
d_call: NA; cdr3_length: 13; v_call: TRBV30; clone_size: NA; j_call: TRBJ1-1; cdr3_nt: TGTGCCTGGAGTCCCGCGGGTGACACTGAAGCTTTCTTT; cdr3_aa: CAWSPAGDTEAFF
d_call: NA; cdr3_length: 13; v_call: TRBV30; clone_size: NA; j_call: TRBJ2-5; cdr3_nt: TGTGCCTGGAGATCGGGGCTGATGGAGACCCAGTACTTC; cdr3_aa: CAWRSGLMETQYF
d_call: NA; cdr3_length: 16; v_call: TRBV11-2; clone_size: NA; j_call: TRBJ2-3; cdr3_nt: TGTGCCAGCGACTTAGTGACTGGGATTAGCGCAGATACGCAGTATTTT; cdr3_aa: CASDLVTGISADTQYF
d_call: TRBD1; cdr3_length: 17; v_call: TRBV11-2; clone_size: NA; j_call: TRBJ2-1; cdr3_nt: TGTGCCAGCAGCTTAGGTAGCAGGGGGAGCTCCTACATTGAGCAGTTCTTC; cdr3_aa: CASSLGSRGSSYIEQFF
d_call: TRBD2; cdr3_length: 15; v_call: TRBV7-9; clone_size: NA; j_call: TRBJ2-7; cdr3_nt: TGTGCCAGCAGCTTAGTTGTGGGAGGGCCAGGGGAGCAGTACTTC; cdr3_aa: CASSLVVGGPGEQYF
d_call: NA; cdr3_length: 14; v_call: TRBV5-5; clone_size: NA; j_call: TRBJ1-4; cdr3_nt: TGTGCCAGCAGCTTGGGACCCCTAAGGGAAAAACTGTTTTTT; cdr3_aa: CASSLGPLREKLFF
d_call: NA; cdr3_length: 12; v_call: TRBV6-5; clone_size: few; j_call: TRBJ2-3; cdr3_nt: TGTGCCGGCAGCGAAGAGGGAGATACGCAGTATTTT; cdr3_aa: CAGSEEGDTQYF
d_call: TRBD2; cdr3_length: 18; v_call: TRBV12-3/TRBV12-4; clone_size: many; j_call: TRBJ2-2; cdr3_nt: TGTGCCAGCAGTTTTTTCCGCGGGAGCCTCCAAAACACCGGGGAGCTGTTTTTT; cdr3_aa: CASSFFRGSLQNTGELFF
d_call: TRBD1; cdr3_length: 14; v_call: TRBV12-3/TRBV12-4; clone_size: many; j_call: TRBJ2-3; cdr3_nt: TGTGCCAGCACTGAAACAGGGGTTACAGATACGCAGTATTTT; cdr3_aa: CASTETGVTDTQYF
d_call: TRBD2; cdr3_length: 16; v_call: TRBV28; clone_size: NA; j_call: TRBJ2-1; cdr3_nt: TGTGCCAGCACCCCACGCAGCGGGAGTAGGAACAATGAGCAGTTCTTC; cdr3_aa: CASTPRSGSRNNEQFF
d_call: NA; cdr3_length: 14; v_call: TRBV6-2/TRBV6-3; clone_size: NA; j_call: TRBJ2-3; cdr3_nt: TGTGCTAGCCCGCCGTTTGTCCCCACAGATACGCAGTATTTT; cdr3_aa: CASPPFVPTDTQYF
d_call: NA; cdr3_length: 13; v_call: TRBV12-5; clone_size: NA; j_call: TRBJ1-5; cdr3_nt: TGTGCTAGTGGTTTGGGTTCCAATCAGCCCCAGCATTTT; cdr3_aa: CASGLGSNQPQHF
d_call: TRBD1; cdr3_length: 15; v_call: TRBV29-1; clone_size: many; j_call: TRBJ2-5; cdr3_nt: TGCAGCGTCGTCCTGACAGGGGGCGAGTCGGAGACCCAGTACTTC; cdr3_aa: CSVVLTGGESETQYF
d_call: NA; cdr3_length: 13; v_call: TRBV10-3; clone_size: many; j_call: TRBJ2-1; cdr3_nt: TGTGCCATCAATCGAAACGGGGACAATGAGCAGTTCTTC; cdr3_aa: CAINRNGDNEQFF
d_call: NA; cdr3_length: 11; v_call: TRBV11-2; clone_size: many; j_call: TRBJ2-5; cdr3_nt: TGTGCCAGCAGCCAACAAGAGACCCAGTACTTC; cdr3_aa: CASSQQETQYF
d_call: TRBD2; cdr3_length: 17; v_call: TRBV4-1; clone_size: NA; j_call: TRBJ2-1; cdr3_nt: TGCGCCATCAGCCGCGGCGGGTTAGCGGGAGTAAACAATGAGCAGTTCTTC; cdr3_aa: CAISRGGLAGVNNEQFF
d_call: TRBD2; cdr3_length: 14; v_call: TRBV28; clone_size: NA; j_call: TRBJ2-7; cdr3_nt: TGTGCCAGCAGTCAAAGCGGGATCGGGGGCGAGCAGTACTTC; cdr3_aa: CASSQSGIGGEQYF
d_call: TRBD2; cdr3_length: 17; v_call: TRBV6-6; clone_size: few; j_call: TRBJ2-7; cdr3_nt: TGTGCCAGCAGTTACCCGCCCCCGGCTAGCGGGAGAAATGAGCAGTACTTC; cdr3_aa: CASSYPPPASGRNEQYF
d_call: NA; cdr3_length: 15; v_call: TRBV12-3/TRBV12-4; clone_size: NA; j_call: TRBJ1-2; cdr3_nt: TGTGCCAGCTGCAACTTGACAGACCTCCGGGGTGGCTACACCTTC; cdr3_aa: CASCNLTDLRGGYTF
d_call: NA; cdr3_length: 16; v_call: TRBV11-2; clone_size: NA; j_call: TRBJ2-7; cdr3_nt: TGTGCCAGCAGCTTAGTTGTGGCAGCCCATCGATACGAGCAGTACTTC; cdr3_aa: CASSLVVAAHRYEQYF
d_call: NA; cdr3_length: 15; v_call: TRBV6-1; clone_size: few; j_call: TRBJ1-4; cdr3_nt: TGTGCCAGCACTATGCCCGTGGTGTCCGGTGAAAAACTGTTTTTT; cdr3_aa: CASTMPVVSGEKLFF
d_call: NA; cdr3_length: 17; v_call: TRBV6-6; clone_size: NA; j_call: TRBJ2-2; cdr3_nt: TGTGCCAGCAGTTACTTAGGGGCAGGGCAGGACACCGGGGAGCTGTTTTTT; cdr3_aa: CASSYLGAGQDTGELFF
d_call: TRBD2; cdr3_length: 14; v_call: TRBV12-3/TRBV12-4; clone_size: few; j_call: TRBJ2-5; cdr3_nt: TGTGCCAGCAGTCCCCGGACTAGCGGGGAGACCCAGTACTTC; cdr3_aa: CASSPRTSGETQYF
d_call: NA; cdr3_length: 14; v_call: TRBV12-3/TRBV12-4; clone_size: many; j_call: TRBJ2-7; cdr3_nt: TGTGCCAGCTGTCCCGAGTCGGGTTTCTACGAGCAGTACTTC; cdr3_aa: CASCPESGFYEQYF
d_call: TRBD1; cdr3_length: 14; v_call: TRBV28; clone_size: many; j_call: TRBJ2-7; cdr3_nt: TGTGCCAGCAGGTCTACAGGGGGTGGCTACGAGCAGTACTTC; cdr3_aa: CASRSTGGGYEQYF
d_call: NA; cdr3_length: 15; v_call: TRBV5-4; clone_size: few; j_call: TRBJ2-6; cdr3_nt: TGTGCCAGCAGCTTAGGGGGGGTTAGGGCCAACGTCCTGACTTTC; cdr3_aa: CASSLGGVRANVLTF
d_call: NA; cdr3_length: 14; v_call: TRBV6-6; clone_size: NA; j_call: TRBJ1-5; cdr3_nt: TGTGCCAGCATTATCAGCCCGGGGGTTCAGCCCCAGCATTTT; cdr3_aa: CASIISPGVQPQHF
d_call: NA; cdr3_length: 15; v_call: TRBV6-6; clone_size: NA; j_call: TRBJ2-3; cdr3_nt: TGTGCCAGCAGTTGCTTGGGGGGGCTTGGAGATACGCAGTATTTT; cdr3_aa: CASSCLGGLGDTQYF
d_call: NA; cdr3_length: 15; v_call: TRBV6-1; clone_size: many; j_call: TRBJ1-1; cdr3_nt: TGTGCCAGCAGCTTGGGGGGAAGGGGAGGCGCTGAAGCTTTCTTT; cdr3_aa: CASSLGGRGGAEAFF
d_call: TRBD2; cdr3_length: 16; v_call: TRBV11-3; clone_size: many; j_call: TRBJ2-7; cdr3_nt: TGTGCCAGCAGCATCTCACTAGCGGGAGGGCCGGTCGAGCAGTACTTC; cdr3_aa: CASSISLAGGPVEQYF
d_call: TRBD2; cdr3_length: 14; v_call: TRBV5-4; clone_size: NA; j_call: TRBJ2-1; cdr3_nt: TGTGCCAGCAGCCACGAACCTAGCGGCATTGAGCAGTTCTTC; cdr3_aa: CASSHEPSGIEQFF
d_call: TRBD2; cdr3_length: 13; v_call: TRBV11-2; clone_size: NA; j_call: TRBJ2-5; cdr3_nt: TGTGCCAGCAGAAATAGCGGGAGTCAGACTCAGTACTTC; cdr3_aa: CASRNSGSQTQYF
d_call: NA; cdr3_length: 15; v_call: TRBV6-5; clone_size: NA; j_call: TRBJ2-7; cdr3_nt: TGTGCCAGCAATTACTCGACGATTCCAGGCTACGAGCAGTGCTTC; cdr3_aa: CASNYSTIPGYEQCF
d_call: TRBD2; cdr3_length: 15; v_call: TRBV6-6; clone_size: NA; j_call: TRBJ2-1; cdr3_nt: TGTGCCAGCAGTTACAACAGGACTAGTAAGTATGAGCAGTTCTTC; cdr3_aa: CASSYNRTSKYEQFF
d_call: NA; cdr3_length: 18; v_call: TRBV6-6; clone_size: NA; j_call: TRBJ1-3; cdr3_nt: TGTACCAGCAGTTACGGGGGCCACAGGTTAAGCTCTGGAAACACCATATATTTT; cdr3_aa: CTSSYGGHRLSSGNTIYF
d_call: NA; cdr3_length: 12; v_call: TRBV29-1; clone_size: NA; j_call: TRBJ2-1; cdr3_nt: TGCAGTGTTGGAGGATCACACAATGAGCAGTTCTTC; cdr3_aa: CSVGGSHNEQFF
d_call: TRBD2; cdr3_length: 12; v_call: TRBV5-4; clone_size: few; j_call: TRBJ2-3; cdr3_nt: TGTGCCAGCTCAGCGGGAACAGATACGCAGTATTTT; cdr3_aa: CASSAGTDTQYF
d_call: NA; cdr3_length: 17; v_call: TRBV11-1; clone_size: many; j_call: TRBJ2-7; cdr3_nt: TGTGCCAGCAGCTTAGCAACAGATAAACGTAGCTCCTACGAGCAGTACTTC; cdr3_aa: CASSLATDKRSSYEQYF
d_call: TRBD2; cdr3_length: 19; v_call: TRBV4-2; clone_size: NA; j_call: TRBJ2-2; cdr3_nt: TGTGCCAGCAGCCGTGAACTAGCGTTATCATTCCCGGGGACCGGGGAGCTGTTTTTT; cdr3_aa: CASSRELALSFPGTGELFF
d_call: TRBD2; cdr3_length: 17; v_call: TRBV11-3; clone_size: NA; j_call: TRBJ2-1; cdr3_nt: TGTGCCAGCAGCTTGGGCCTTACTAGCGCCCCCTACAATGAGCACCTCTTC; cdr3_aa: CASSLGLTSAPYNEHLF
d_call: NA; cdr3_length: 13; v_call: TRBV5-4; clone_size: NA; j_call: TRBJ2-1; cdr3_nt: TGTGCCAGCAGCGTTATAAGCAGCAATGAGCAGTTCTTC; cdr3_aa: CASSVISSNEQFF
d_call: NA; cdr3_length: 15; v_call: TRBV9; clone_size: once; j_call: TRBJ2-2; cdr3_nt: TGTGCCAGCAGCGTAACGGGAGAGGAGGCCGGGGAGCTGTTTTTT; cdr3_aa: CASSVTGEEAGELFF
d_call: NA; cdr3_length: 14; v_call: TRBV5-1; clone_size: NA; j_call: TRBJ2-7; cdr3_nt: TGCGCCAGCAGCTTGGGTGTTTCCGCCGACGAGCAGTACTTC; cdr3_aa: CASSLGVSADEQYF
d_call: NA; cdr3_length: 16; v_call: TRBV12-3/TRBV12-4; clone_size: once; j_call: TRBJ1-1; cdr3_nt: TGTGCCAGCTGTTTTATTCCCGGGGGTTTGAACACTGAAGCTTTCTTT; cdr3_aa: CASCFIPGGLNTEAFF
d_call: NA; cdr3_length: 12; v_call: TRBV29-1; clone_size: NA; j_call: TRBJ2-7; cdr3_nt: TGCAGCGTTGAAGGGGACACTCACGAAGAGTACTTC; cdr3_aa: CSVEGDTHEEYF
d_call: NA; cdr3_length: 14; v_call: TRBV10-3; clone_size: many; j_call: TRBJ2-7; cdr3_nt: TGTGCCATCAGTACGACAGGATCCCACTACGAGCAGTACTTC; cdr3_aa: CAISTTGSHYEQYF
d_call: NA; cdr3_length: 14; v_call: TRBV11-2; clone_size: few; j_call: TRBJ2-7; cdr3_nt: TGTGCCAGCAGGGGCCGGGACGGGCGCTACGAGCAGTACTTC; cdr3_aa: CASRGRDGRYEQYF
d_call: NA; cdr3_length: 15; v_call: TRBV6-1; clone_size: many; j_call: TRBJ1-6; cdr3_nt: TGTGCCAGCACCTTTAGAGGCAGGGGAAATTCACCCCTCCACTTT; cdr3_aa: CASTFRGRGNSPLHF